Presented here are 13 T cell receptor beta chains from one specimen sequenced in a study of T cells in Graves' hyperthyroidism and ophthalmopathy. RNA transcripts were the template for amplifying TCR beta CDR3 regions. HTBI primers were employed in a first-round RT-PCR of the TCR CDR3. TCRdb recomputed calls from the multiplex PCR reads with MiXCR, one row per CDR3 protein. Counted here are about 52,000 distinct CDR3 sequences, 48% occurring once; the ten biggest clones make up approximately 9.1%. Sequencing input: blood. These receptors were taken from a woman aged 50 to 65 with Graves' ophthalmopathy.

This chain links TRBV15 with TRBJ1-5; D ambiguous. Germline loops: CDR1 LNHNV, CDR2 YYDKDF (reference sequence). This CDR3 is 14 amino acids long. V lost 5 bases and J 4 bases, leaving 12 bases between the germline ends. CDR3 loop: CATSLGGWNQPQHF. The CDR3 DNA follows: TGTGCCACCAGCTTGGGAGGGTGGAATCAGCCCCAGCATTTT.

This clonotype was recorded many times. The rearrangement links TRBV19 to TRBJ1-6, with a possible D match to TRBD1 (5 bases). Trimming left V 6 bases short and J 7 bases short, with 16 bases between. Germline V gives CDR1 LNHDA, CDR2 SQIVND (reference sequence). This CDR3 is built from 15 residues. The CDR3 sequence is CASSETTALNSPLHF. The DNA of the CDR3 is TGTGCCAGTAGCGAAACGACAGCTCTAAATTCACCCCTCCACTTT.

The CDR3 reads CSATPGQTYEQYF. The CDR3 coding sequence is TGCAGTGCCACCCCGGGACAGACCTACGAGCAGTACTTC. The chain has TRBV20-1 and TRBJ2-7, with 7 nucleotides matching TRBD1. Losses at the gene ends were 6 bases for V and 2 bases for J; bases not matched to a gene: 7. The CDR3 is 13 residues long. Germline V CDR1 and CDR2: DFQATT, SNEGSKA (reference sequence).

The rearrangement joins TRBV28 to TRBJ2-3; the D gene is possibly TRBD1 (6 bases). Germline V CDR1 and CDR2: MDHEN, SYDVKM. The CDR3 has 16 residues. Between the trimmed V and J ends, which lost 4 bases and 0 bases, there was a span of 14 bases. CDR3 coding DNA: TGTGCCAGCAGTTCCCCCGGTACAGGGAGCACAGATACGCAGTATTTT. This sequence encodes CASSSPGTGSTDTQYF.

The CDR3 loop reads CASSQQKNTEAFF. The CDR3 DNA sequence: TGTGCCAGTAGTCAACAGAAGAACACTGAAGCTTTCTTT. The chain recombines TRBV19 with TRBJ1-1; D is unresolved. V lost 5 bases and J lost 1, with 8 bases in between. The CDR3 runs 13 residues. Germline CDR1 LNHDA, CDR2 SQIVND (reference sequence).

The rearrangement uses TRBV18 and TRBJ1-1; no clear D. The CDR3 extends over 13 amino acids. Germline CDR1 is KGHSH and CDR2 is LQKENI. Deletions cut 3 bases from V and 4 bases from J, with 9 bases between. The CDR3 coding sequence is TGTGCCAGCTCACCGCGGGAGAGCACTGAAGCTTTCTTT. Translated: CASSPRESTEAFF. The full variable domain, completed using reference TRBV18 and TRBJ1-1, is NAGVMQNPRHLVRRRGQEARLRCSPMKGHSHVYWYRQLPEEGLKFMVYLQKENIIDESGMPKERFSAEFPKEGPSILRIQQVVRGDSAAYFCASSPRESTEAFFGQGTRLTVV.

A note on this clonotype: A read error is possible here, since a much larger clone lies one base away. CDR3 DNA sequence: TGCGCCAGCAGCCCAAGAGCCGGACCCAGCACAGATACGCAGTATTTT. This gives the protein CASSPRAGPSTDTQYF. V usage is TRBV7-8 and J usage is TRBJ2-3; D is uncertain. This CDR3 comprises 16 residues. Germline lookup yields CDR1 SGHVS and CDR2 FQNEAQ. Using reference TRBV7-8 and TRBJ2-3 for the parts outside the CDR3, the full variable domain is GAGVSQSPRYKVAKRGQDVALRCDPISGHVSLFWYQQALGQGPEFLTYFQNEAQLDKSGLPSDRFFAERPEGSVSTLKIQRTQQEDSAVYLCASSPRAGPSTDTQYFGPGTRLTVL.

Remarks on this clonotype: It may be a read error: a sequence one base away is much more abundant. The CDR3 DNA sequence: TGTGCCAGCAGTTTGCTGCAGGGGTGCACGGGAAACACTGAAGCTTTCTTT. Amino acids: CASSLLQGCTGNTEAFF. The V call is TRBV12-3 or TRBV12-4, the J call TRBJ1-1, with a tentative D call TRBD1 (6 bases). The V end lost 3 bases, the J end lost 2 bases, and 19 bases lay between the germline ends. This CDR3 is 17 amino acids long.

This clonotype was counted at least ten times. J is TRBJ2-3 and V is TRBV20-1, with D perhaps given as TRBD1 or TRBD2 (5 bases each). The CDR3 spans 13 residues. Between the trimmed V and J ends, which lost 6 bases and 3 bases, there was a span of 13 bases. Germline assignment: CDR1 DFQATT and CDR2 SNEGSKA (reference sequence). DNA for the CDR3: TGCAGTGCCAGGTGGGACGGAACAGATACGCAGTATTTT. Encoded protein: CSARWDGTDTQYF.

The chain carries TRBV18 and TRBJ1-1; D is perhaps TRBD1 (5 bases). Trimming shortened V by 2 bases and J by 6 bases, and 16 bases separated the two germline ends. This CDR3 has 15 residues. Germline values: CDR1 KGHSH, CDR2 LQKENI. The CDR3 here is CASSPAGQPPSEAFF. The CDR3 bases are TGTGCCAGCTCACCAGCAGGGCAGCCACCATCTGAAGCTTTCTTT. The whole variable domain, remainder taken from reference TRBV18 and TRBJ1-1, is NAGVMQNPRHLVRRRGQEARLRCSPMKGHSHVYWYRQLPEEGLKFMVYLQKENIIDESGMPKERFSAEFPKEGPSILRIQQVVRGDSAAYFCASSPAGQPPSEAFFGQGTRLTVV.

On this clonotype itself: The CDR3 carries no conserved terminal phenylalanine or tryptophan, so it likely arises from a read error. The V call is TRBV5-1, the J call TRBJ2-7; D is undetermined. Trimming stripped 3 bases from V and 7 bases from J, with 14 bases between. CDR3 length: 13 residues. The germline gives CDR1 SGHRS, CDR2 YFSETQ. DNA of the CDR3: TGCGCCAGCAGCTCTCAATTGGGCTATGAGCAGTACTTG. Protein: CASSSQLGYEQYL.

Many counts were recorded for this clonotype. The chain uses TRBV4-2 and TRBJ2-1; unclear D gene. The V end lost 0 bases, the J end lost 3 bases, and 3 bases lay between the germline ends. The length of the CDR3 is 13 residues. The germline V gene encodes CDR1 LGHNA and CDR2 YNFKEQ. The chain's CDR3 is CASSQDGYNEQFF. The DNA of the CDR3 is TGTGCCAGCAGCCAAGACGGCTACAATGAGCAGTTCTTC.

Many counts were recorded for this clonotype. The chain is built from TRBV4-1 and TRBJ1-1; D is unresolved. Germline V gene lookup returns CDR1 MGHRA and CDR2 YSYEKL. The CDR3 totals 13 residues. Trimming removed 0 bases from V and 7 bases from J, with 9 bases in between. The CDR3: CASSQDRRNEAFF. In DNA form, the CDR3 reads TGCGCCAGCAGCCAAGATCGGAGGAATGAAGCTTTCTTT.